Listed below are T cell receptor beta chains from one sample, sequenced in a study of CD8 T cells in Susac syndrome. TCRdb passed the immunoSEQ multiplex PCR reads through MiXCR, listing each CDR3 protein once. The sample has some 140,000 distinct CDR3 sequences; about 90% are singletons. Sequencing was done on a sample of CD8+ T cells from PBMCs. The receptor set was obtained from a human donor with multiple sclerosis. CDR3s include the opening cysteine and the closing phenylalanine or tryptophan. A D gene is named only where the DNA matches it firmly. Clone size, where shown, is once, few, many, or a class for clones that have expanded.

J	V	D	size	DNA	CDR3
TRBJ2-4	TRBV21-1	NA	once	TGTGCCAGCAGCGTAACAGGGATACTAGCCAAAAACATTCAGTACTTC	CASSVTGILAKNIQYF
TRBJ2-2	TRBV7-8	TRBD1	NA	TGTGCCACCGGGACAGGGCTTTCCGGGGAGCTGTTTTTT	CATGTGLSGELFF
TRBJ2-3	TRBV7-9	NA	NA	TGTGCCGGCGACCCCGGAGAGAACACAGATACGCAGTATTTT	CAGDPGENTDTQYF
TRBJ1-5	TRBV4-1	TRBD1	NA	TGCGCCAGCAGCTCCTCGACAGGGATGGGCAATCAGCCCCAGCATTTT	CASSSSTGMGNQPQHF
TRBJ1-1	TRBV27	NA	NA	TGTGCCAGCAGTTTCGGTCCCCAGGGGACTGAAGCTTTCTTT	CASSFGPQGTEAFF
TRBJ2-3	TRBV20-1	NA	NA	TGCAGTGCTAGGCCCTCGCCGGGGATTACAGATACGCAGTATTTT	CSARPSPGITDTQYF
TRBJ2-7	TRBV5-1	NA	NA	TGCGCCAGCAGCTTGGACGGCACCTACGAGCAGTACTTC	CASSLDGTYEQYF
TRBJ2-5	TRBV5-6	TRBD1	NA	TGTGCCAGCAGCTTGGCCGGGACAGGGGGCTTAGAGACCCAGTACTTC	CASSLAGTGGLETQYF
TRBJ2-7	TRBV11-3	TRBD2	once	TGTGCCAGCAGCCACACTAGCGGGAGCTACGAGCAGTACTTC	CASSHTSGSYEQYF
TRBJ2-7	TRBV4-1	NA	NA	TGCGCCAGCAGTTGGGCTATTTCCCTACCTCGCGAGCAGTACTTC	CASSWAISLPREQYF
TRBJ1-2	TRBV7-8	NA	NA	TGTGCCAGCAGCTTAGCGATCCAGGACGGCTACACCTTC	CASSLAIQDGYTF
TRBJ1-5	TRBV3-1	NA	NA	TGTGCCAGCAGCCAAGATCTGGACCCAAATCAGCCCCAGCATTTT	CASSQDLDPNQPQHF
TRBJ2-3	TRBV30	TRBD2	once	TGTGCCCGGAAGGCGGGAGTTTCAGATACGCAGTATTTT	CARKAGVSDTQYF
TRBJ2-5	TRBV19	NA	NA	TGTGCCAGTAGTATTTGGAGTGGCCAAGAGACCCAGTACTTC	CASSIWSGQETQYF
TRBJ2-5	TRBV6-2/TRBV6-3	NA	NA	TGTGCCAGCAGTTGGGCTAGCATTGAGACCCAGTACTTC	CASSWASIETQYF
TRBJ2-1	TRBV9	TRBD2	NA	TGTGCCAGCAGCACCACCGGGCTAGCGGCGGAGGGTGAGCAGTTCTTC	CASSTTGLAAEGEQFF
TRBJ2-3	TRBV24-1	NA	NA	TGTGCCACCAGTGACCCGGGAACCACAGATACGCAGTATTTT	CATSDPGTTDTQYF
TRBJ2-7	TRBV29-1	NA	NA	TGCAGCGTTAAGGAGAACTCCTACGAGCAGTACTTC	CSVKENSYEQYF
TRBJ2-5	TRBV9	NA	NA	TGTGCCAGCAGCGTAGGATCCAGTTTGGTGCAAGAGACCCAGTACTTC	CASSVGSSLVQETQYF
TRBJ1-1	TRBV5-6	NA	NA	TGTGCCAGCAACTCCCTCGAAAACACTGAAGCTTTCTTT	CASNSLENTEAFF
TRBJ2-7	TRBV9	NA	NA	TGTGCCAGCAGCGGCGGACTGGGGGAGCAGTACTTC	CASSGGLGEQYF
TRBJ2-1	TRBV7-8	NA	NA	TGTGCCAGCAGCTTGAATGTGGGGGACTTGTTTGGAAATGAGCAGTTCTTC	CASSLNVGDLFGNEQFF
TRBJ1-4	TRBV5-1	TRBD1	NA	TGCGCCAGCAGCGGACAGGGGGGTGAAAAACTGTTTTTT	CASSGQGGEKLFF
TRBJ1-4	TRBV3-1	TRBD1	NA	TGTGCCAGCAGCTACCGGGACAGGGGCGTCAATGAAAAACTGTTTTTT	CASSYRDRGVNEKLFF
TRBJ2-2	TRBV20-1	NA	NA	TGCAGTGCTAGCCCAGTGAACACCGGGGAGCTGTTTTTT	CSASPVNTGELFF
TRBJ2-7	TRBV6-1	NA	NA	TGTGCCAGCTCTTCCCTAGGGGCATCCTACGAGCAGTACTTC	CASSSLGASYEQYF
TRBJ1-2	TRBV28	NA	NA	TGTGCCAGCAGCCCAATAGTCGACAGCCCTAACTATGGCTACACCTTC	CASSPIVDSPNYGYTF
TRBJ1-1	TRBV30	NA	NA	TGTGCCTGGACTAAACCGCCTGGCGGTGTTCCTGGGGCTTTCTTT	CAWTKPPGGVPGAFF
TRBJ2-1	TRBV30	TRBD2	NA	TGTGCCTGGAGTAGGAGCCCCCCGAATAGCGGGAGGACTGACAATGAGCAGTTCTTC	CAWSRSPPNSGRTDNEQFF
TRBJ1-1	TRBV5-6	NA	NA	TGTGCCAGCAGCTCTGAAGTGAACACTGAAGCTTTCTTT	CASSSEVNTEAFF
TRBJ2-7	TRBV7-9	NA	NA	TGTGCCAGCAGCTCTGACAGACACGAGCAGTACTTC	CASSSDRHEQYF
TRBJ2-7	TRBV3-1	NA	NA	TGTGCCAGCAGCCTGACCAAAACCTACGAGCAGTACTTC	CASSLTKTYEQYF
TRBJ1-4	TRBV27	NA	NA	TGTGCCAGCAGCCTGATGCCACCTCTGGGCGGACTGTTTTTT	CASSLMPPLGGLFF
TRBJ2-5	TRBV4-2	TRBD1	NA	TGTGCCAGCAGTCTGAATACAGGGGCCGGGGAGACCCAGTACTTC	CASSLNTGAGETQYF
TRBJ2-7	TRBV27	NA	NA	TGTGCCAGCAGTTTCTCTGGACAGTCCTACGAGCAGTACTTC	CASSFSGQSYEQYF
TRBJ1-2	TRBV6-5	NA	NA	TGTGCCAGCAGTTACGCTTTGGGGGAAGGCTACACCTTC	CASSYALGEGYTF
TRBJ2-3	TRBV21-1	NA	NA	TGTGCCAGCAGCACTTACGCGACAGATACGCAGTATTTT	CASSTYATDTQYF
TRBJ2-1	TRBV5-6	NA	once	TGTGCCAGCAGCTTGAGCAGCGGGCATGAGCAGTTCTTC	CASSLSSGHEQFF
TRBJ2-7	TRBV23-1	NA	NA	TGCGCCAGCAGTCAACGGGACTCTTACCGAGGAAGGCGCGAGCAGTACTTC	CASSQRDSYRGRREQYF
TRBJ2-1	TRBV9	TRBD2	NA	TGTGCCAGCAGCGTTCGACTAGCGGGGACCGAAGGGGAGCAGTTCTTC	CASSVRLAGTEGEQFF
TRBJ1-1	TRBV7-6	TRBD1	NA	TGTGCCAGCAGCTCGACGACAGGGGCCACTGAAGCTTTCTTT	CASSSTTGATEAFF
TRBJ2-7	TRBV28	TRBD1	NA	TGTGCCAGCAGGCCGGGACAGGGGGCTTCCTACGAGCAGTACTTC	CASRPGQGASYEQYF
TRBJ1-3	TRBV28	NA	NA	TGTGCCAGCAGCCCCCCCCTCAACACCATATATTTT	CASSPPLNTIYF
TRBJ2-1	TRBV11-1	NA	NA	TGTGCCAGCAGCCCCAGGGGGCGGGAGTTCGATGAGCAGTTCTTC	CASSPRGREFDEQFF
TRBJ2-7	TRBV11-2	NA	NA	TGTGCCAGCAGCTTTTCTAGCGCGAGCTCCTACGAGCAGTACTTC	CASSFSSASSYEQYF
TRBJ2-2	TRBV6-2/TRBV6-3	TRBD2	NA	TGTGCCAGCAGTTTGACGACTAGCGCGACGAACACCGGGGAGCTGTTTTTT	CASSLTTSATNTGELFF
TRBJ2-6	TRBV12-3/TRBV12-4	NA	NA	TGTGCCAGCAGTTGGGACTCTGGGGCCAACGTCCTGACTTTC	CASSWDSGANVLTF
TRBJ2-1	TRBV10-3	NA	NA	TGTGCCATCAGTGAGCAAAGAGCGGGCTCCTACAATGAGCAGTTCTTC	CAISEQRAGSYNEQFF
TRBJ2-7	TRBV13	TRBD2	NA	TGTGCCAGCAGCCCCCCGGGACTAGCGGGAAGCGAGCAGTACTTC	CASSPPGLAGSEQYF
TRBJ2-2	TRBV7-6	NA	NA	TGTGCCAGCAGCTTATTCCGGAGACAGCCGAACACCGGGGAGCTGTTTTTT	CASSLFRRQPNTGELFF
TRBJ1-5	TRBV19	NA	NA	TGTGCCAGTAGTATTGTGGGCTTGAGCAATCAGCCCCAGCATTTT	CASSIVGLSNQPQHF
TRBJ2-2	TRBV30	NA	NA	TGTGCCTGGAGCTGGGGCAACGGGGAGCTGTTTTTT	CAWSWGNGELFF
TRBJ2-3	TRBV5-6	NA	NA	TGTGCCAGCAGCTTGGGGGTTGGGGAGTCAGATACGCAGTATTTT	CASSLGVGESDTQYF
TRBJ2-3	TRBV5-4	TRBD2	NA	TGTGCCAGCAGCTTGGGCGGGGGGGGCACAGATACGCAGTATTTT	CASSLGGGGTDTQYF
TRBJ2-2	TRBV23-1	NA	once	NA	CASSQSSRRSCFF